Below, 13 T cell receptor beta chains from the same sample are listed, as sequenced in a study of T cell responses to AZD1222 COVID-19 vaccine. TCRdb's copy holds only in-frame clones and misses some; the assay was immunoSEQ multiplex PCR. The data show about 95,000 clones, about 89% seen once. Specimen: peripheral blood, collected on day 0 of AZD1222 vaccination. The receptors derive from an adult in good health.

This clone was counted ten times or more. As DNA, the CDR3 is TGTGCCAGCAGCTTAGGGTTTTCACCCCTCCACTTT. This encodes CASSLGFSPLHF. J is TRBJ1-6 and V is TRBV7-9, with unresolved D. Trimming cost V 1 base and J 9 bases, with 4 bases left between them. Per germline, CDR1 SEHNR and CDR2 FQNEAQ (reference sequence). The CDR3 is 12 amino acids.

The V and J genes are TRBV11-3 and TRBJ2-7, with 7 bases that match TRBD1. V gave up 2 bases and J gave up 2 bases; unmatched junction bases: 12. Per the germline V gene, CDR1 is SGHNT and CDR2 is YENEEA. The CDR3 runs 17 residues. Written as DNA, the CDR3 is TGTGCCAGCAGCTTATTTCGACAGGGTTTTTCGCCCTACGAGCAGTACTTC. It yields the protein CASSLFRQGFSPYEQYF. Combining the CDR3 with reference TRBV11-3 and TRBJ2-7 gives the whole variable domain EAGVVQSPRYKIIEKKQPVAFWCNPISGHNTLYWYLQNLGQGPELLIRYENEEAVDDSQLPKDRFSAERLKGVDSTLKIQPAELGDSAVYLCASSLFRQGFSPYEQYFGPGTRLTVT.

The gene calls are TRBV5-5 and TRBJ2-7, with D perhaps TRBD1 (6 bases). V shed 0 bases and J shed 6 bases, with 16 bases lying between them. Germline values: CDR1 SGHKS, CDR2 YYEKEE (reference sequence). The CDR3 loop spans 15 amino acids. CDR3 loop: CASSLGPPPRGEQYF. The CDR3 DNA reads TGTGCCAGCAGCTTGGGTCCCCCCCCCAGGGGCGAGCAGTACTTC. The full variable domain, in which reference TRBV5-5 and TRBJ2-7 provide the parts outside the CDR3, is DAGVTQSPTHLIKTRGQQVTLRCSPISGHKSVSWYQQVLGQGPQFIFQYYEKEERGRGNFPDRFSARQFPNYSSELNVNALLLGDSALYLCASSLGPPPRGEQYFGPGTRLTVT.

This sequence joins TRBV7-8 and TRBJ2-7; 12 bases are shared with TRBD1. Losses at the gene ends were 4 bases for V and 6 bases for J; bases not matched to a gene: 13. This CDR3 region has 17 residues. Germline V CDR1 and CDR2: SGHVS, FQNEAQ. The CDR3 is CASSSQGLGTGGVEQYF. The DNA of the CDR3 is TGTGCCAGCAGCTCCCAGGGGTTAGGGACAGGGGGCGTCGAGCAGTACTTC.

The V and J genes are TRBV4-1 and TRBJ2-3; D remains ambiguous. Trimming cost V 4 bases and J 4 bases, with 18 bases left between them. This CDR3 has 16 residues. CDR1 MGHRA and CDR2 YSYEKL come from the germline V gene. The CDR3 DNA sequence: TGCGCCAGCAGCCCCCTCGGGCGGCCCGCACCAGATACGCAGTATTTT. Amino acid sequence: CASSPLGRPAPDTQYF.

V and J are TRBV5-6 and TRBJ2-1, with TRBD2 matching over 12 bases. From germline, CDR1 is SGHDT and CDR2 YYEEEE. V was pared by 0 bases and J by 6 bases, with 4 bases of the junction left unmatched. The CDR3 is 16 amino acids. The CDR3 DNA reads TGTGCCAGCAGCTTGGCTAGCGGGGGGGCCTTCAATGAGCAGTTCTTC. Its translation: CASSLASGGAFNEQFF.

The chain joins TRBV28 to TRBJ2-6; no definite D call. This CDR3 spans 14 amino acids. With 8 bases removed from V and 1 base from J, the gap between germline ends came to 9 bases. CDR1 is MDHEN and CDR2 is SYDVKM in the germline V gene. CDR3 nucleotides: TGTGCCAGCTACCCTGGGTCTGGGGCCAACGTCCTGACTTTC. As protein: CASYPGSGANVLTF.

V is TRBV5-8 and J is TRBJ2-7; the D gene is possibly TRBD2 (5 bases). The CDR3 sequence is 13 residues long. Germline values: CDR1 SGHTS, CDR2 YDEGEE. V was cut by 4 bases and J by 2 bases, with 10 bases left in between. CDR3 loop: CASSRRGPYEQYF. The CDR3 bases are TGTGCCAGCAGCCGCAGAGGGCCCTACGAGCAGTACTTC.

This clone occurred once. This chain uses TRBV5-1 with TRBJ1-1, with 9 nucleotides matching TRBD1. Germline V lookup: CDR1 SGHRS, CDR2 YFSETQ. This CDR3 region has 16 residues. V gave up 3 bases and J gave up 4 bases; unmatched junction bases: 10. The CDR3 DNA is TGCGCCAGCAGCTCAGGACAGGGGTACTTGGGCACTGAAGCTTTCTTT. Its protein product is CASSSGQGYLGTEAFF.

The chain uses TRBV19 and TRBJ2-1; D call uncertain. The germline V and J ends were trimmed by 1 base and 4 bases, with 5 bases remaining between them. In germline, CDR1 is LNHDA, CDR2 SQIVND (reference sequence). The CDR3 loop spans 13 amino acids. The CDR3 loop is CASSIARYNEQFF. As DNA, the CDR3 is TGTGCCAGTAGTATAGCCCGGTACAATGAGCAGTTCTTC.

V is TRBV2 and J is TRBJ2-6; D may be TRBD2 (5 bases). This CDR3 comprises 16 residues. Germline V gene data show CDR1 as SNHLY and CDR2 as FYNNEI. Trimming left V 8 bases short and J 2 bases short, with 16 bases between. CDR3 sequence reads: CASYWGVPAGANVLTF. Here the CDR3 DNA reads TGTGCCAGCTATTGGGGAGTCCCGGCTGGGGCCAACGTCCTGACTTTC.

CDR3 in DNA: TGTGCCAGTAGACCCCTCGACAGGGTCACCGGGGAGCTGTTTTTT. Translation gives CASRPLDRVTGELFF. V and J are TRBV19 and TRBJ2-2; 7 bases agree with TRBD1. This CDR3 region has 15 residues. The germline V gene has CDR1 LNHDA and CDR2 SQIVND (reference sequence). V shed 6 bases, J shed 4 bases, and the junction held 8 bases outside the gene matches.

The chain joins TRBV10-3 to TRBJ2-1; 8 bases align to TRBD1. The CDR3 spans 12 residues. In germline, CDR1 is ENHRY, CDR2 SYGVKD. With 8 bases clipped from V and 10 bases from J, the junction kept 7 bases outside the gene matches. The CDR3 loop is CAIGGQGGEQFF. CDR3 in DNA: TGTGCCATCGGAGGACAGGGCGGCGAGCAGTTCTTC.